These 31 T cell receptor beta chains came from one sample sequenced in a study of PD-1 blockade in classical Hodgkin lymphoma (dated by TCRdb to between 2020 and 2021). According to the study, the label for this sample's time point signals: cycle 1 day 1 (C1D1), immediately before nivolumab initiation. Relapse after autologous stem cell transplantation had occurred in all trial patients, and cohorts A, B and C were distinguished by prior brentuximab vedotin exposure. Receptor libraries were prepared by the immunoSEQ multiplex PCR assay. TCRdb mirrors the immuneACCESS table, restricted to in-frame sequences. Some clones are absent from its copies; in checked studies, under half trace to an unresolved V gene, and the reason for the others is unknown. The sample table contains approximately 12,000 clones; only one count was recorded for over 70% of them. The ten biggest clones cover 10% of the sample.

The source was peripheral blood mononuclear cells (PBMCs), collected at baseline. These receptors were collected from a human donor with classical Hodgkin lymphoma.

The V call is TRBV27, the J call TRBJ2-1; 14 positions match TRBD2. This CDR3 is built from 19 residues. Trimming removed 1 base from V and 6 bases from J; junction bases left unmatched: 11. CDR1 is MNHEY and CDR2 is SMNVEV in the germline V gene (reference sequence). The CDR3 DNA sequence: TGTGCCAGCAGTTTATTCTCCCGGGGACTAGCGGGAGTGGGCAATGAGCAGTTCTTC. Protein sequence: CASSLFSRGLAGVGNEQFF.

The chain employs TRBV7-2 and TRBJ1-1, with unresolved D. The V end lost 1 base, the J end lost 1 base, and 13 bases lay between the germline ends. The germline CDR1 and CDR2 sequences are SGHTA and FQGNSA. The CDR3 consists of 16 residues. The CDR3 DNA is TGTGCCAGCAGCTTAGAGGCAGGCAGCCCGAACACTGAAGCTTTCTTT. It specifies CASSLEAGSPNTEAFF.

The chain carries TRBV7-2 and TRBJ1-2; TRBD1 matches at 12 bases. The CDR3 is 14 amino acids. The J segment lost 7 bases and the V segment lost 5 bases, leaving 5 bases of the junction unmatched. Germline values: CDR1 SGHTA, CDR2 FQGNSA. The CDR3 reads CASSQGQGAGGYTF. CDR3 in DNA: TGTGCCAGCAGCCAGGGACAGGGGGCGGGTGGCTACACCTTC.

The rearrangement uses TRBV18 and TRBJ1-1; possibly TRBD1 for D (6 bases). V was shortened by 8 bases and J by 0 bases, with 10 bases between the two germline ends. This CDR3 is built from 13 residues. From germline, CDR1 is KGHSH and CDR2 LQKENI. This chain's CDR3 is CASRGHLNTEAFF. The DNA of the CDR3 is TGTGCCAGCCGGGGGCATTTGAACACTGAAGCTTTCTTT.

V gene TRBV6-5 combines with J gene TRBJ1-2; a possible D gene is TRBD1 (6 bases). Trimming shortened V by 6 bases and J by 2 bases, and 13 bases separated the two germline ends. Germline V lookup: CDR1 MNHEY, CDR2 SVGAGI. The length of the CDR3 is 14 residues. The CDR3 nucleotides are TGTGCCAGCAGCCGCGGACAGCGAAACTATGGCTACACCTTC. As protein: CASSRGQRNYGYTF.

The genes are TRBV27 and TRBJ1-2; D remains ambiguous. CDR1 and CDR2 from the germline V gene are MNHEY and SMNVEV (reference sequence). This CDR3 is 12 amino acids long. V was cut by 5 bases and J by 2 bases, with 6 bases left in between. CDR3 loop: CASSNGNYGYTF. The CDR3 nucleotides read TGTGCCAGCAGTAACGGGAACTATGGCTACACCTTC.

V gene TRBV29-1 combines with J gene TRBJ2-1, with a possible D match to TRBD2 (5 bases). CDR1 SQVTM and CDR2 ANQGSEA come from the germline V gene. V was trimmed by 4 bases and J by 8 bases, leaving 12 bases between them. The CDR3 extends over 12 amino acids. In DNA form, the CDR3 reads TGCAGCGTTGGGAGGTCGGGCCATGAGCAGTTCTTC. Protein product: CSVGRSGHEQFF.

This clone appeared once. V is TRBV5-4 and J is TRBJ1-1; D is perhaps TRBD1 (6 bases). The germline gives CDR1 SGHNT, CDR2 YYREEE (reference sequence). V gave up 4 bases and J gave up 1 base, with 11 bases separating them. This CDR3 region has 14 residues. The CDR3 sequence: CASSPTGRNTEAFF. The CDR3 DNA is TGTGCCAGCAGCCCGACAGGCAGGAACACTGAAGCTTTCTTT.

The chain carries TRBV28 and TRBJ2-7; no clear D gene. The V gene lost 5 bases and the J gene lost 1 base, with 12 bases spanning the gap. Per germline, CDR1 MDHEN and CDR2 SYDVKM. CDR3 length: 14 residues. CDR3 residues: CASSTPTSSYEQYF. The CDR3 nucleotides are TGTGCCAGCAGTACTCCGACAAGTTCCTACGAGCAGTACTTC. The whole variable domain, filled in from reference TRBV28 and TRBJ2-7, reads DVKVTQSSRYLVKRTGEKVFLECVQDMDHENMFWYRQDPGLGLRLIYFSYDVKMKEKGDIPEGYSVSREKKERFSLILESASTNQTSMYLCASSTPTSSYEQYFGPGTRLTVT.

J is TRBJ2-1 and V is TRBV5-1; 7 nucleotides match TRBD1. Unmatched junction bases numbered 3, after V lost 2 bases and J lost 1 base. The CDR3 has 15 amino acids. Per germline, CDR1 SGHRS and CDR2 YFSETQ. DNA of the CDR3: TGCGCCAGCAGCTTCGAGGGGGCATCCTACAATGAGCAGTTCTTC. Protein sequence: CASSFEGASYNEQFF.

This chain joins TRBV7-2 and TRBJ1-1; D unresolved. CDR1 and CDR2 (germline): SGHTA, FQGNSA. This CDR3 is built from 12 residues. The ends were cut back, 1 base at V and 7 bases at J, with 7 bases in the middle. The CDR3 loop is CASSLGADEAFF. For the CDR3, the DNA is TGTGCCAGCAGCTTAGGAGCGGATGAAGCTTTCTTT. The whole variable domain, filled in from reference TRBV7-2 and TRBJ1-1, reads GAGVSQSPSNKVTEKGKDVELRCDPISGHTALYWYRQSLGQGLEFLIYFQGNSAPDKSGLPSDRFSAERTGGSVSTLTIQRTQQEDSAVYLCASSLGADEAFFGQGTRLTVV.

This clone rates as medium-sized. In this CDR3 the conserved last residue, phenylalanine or tryptophan, is missing, so a read error is likely. The DNA is left out, because the CDR3 cannot be placed on it with certainty; the CDR3 is given as TCRdb lists it. The chain carries TRBV5-1 and TRBJ1-6. The germline CDR1 and CDR2 sequences are SGHRS and YFSETQ. Counting both end residues, the CDR3 totals 10 amino acids. The CDR3 loop is CASSLSSEKE.

CDR3 sequence: CASSLKGVYTLHF. DNA of the CDR3: TGTGCCAGCAGCTTAAAAGGGGTCTACACCCTCCACTTT. The rearrangement joins TRBV7-9 to TRBJ1-6; TRBD1 is a possible D gene (5 bases). Germline V gene lookup returns CDR1 SEHNR and CDR2 FQNEAQ (reference sequence). V was cut by 2 bases and J by 14 bases, with 13 bases left in between. The CDR3 sequence is 13 residues long.

The J gene is TRBJ2-1, the V gene TRBV7-2; TRBD2 matches at 9 bases. This CDR3 is 15 amino acids long. The germline gives CDR1 SGHTA, CDR2 FQGNSA. J gave up 3 bases and V 4 bases, and 4 bases lay outside the gene matches. The CDR3 reads CASSSAGGFYNEQFF. CDR3 nucleotide sequence: TGTGCCAGCAGCTCAGCGGGGGGCTTCTACAATGAGCAGTTCTTC.

The V call is TRBV7-2, the J call TRBJ2-1, with 9 nucleotides matching TRBD2. The CDR3 loop spans 18 amino acids. Germline loops: CDR1 SGHTA, CDR2 FQGNSA. With V trimmed by 0 bases and J by 0 bases, 6 bases remained unmatched. The CDR3 spells CASSLAGLAGSSYNEQFF. DNA for the CDR3: TGTGCCAGCAGCTTAGCGGGCCTAGCGGGGAGCTCCTACAATGAGCAGTTCTTC. The full variable domain, rest sourced from reference TRBV7-2 and TRBJ2-1, is GAGVSQSPSNKVTEKGKDVELRCDPISGHTALYWYRQSLGQGLEFLIYFQGNSAPDKSGLPSDRFSAERTGGSVSTLTIQRTQQEDSAVYLCASSLAGLAGSSYNEQFFGPGTRLTVL.

V usage is TRBV7-8 and J usage is TRBJ2-7; D not resolved. The CDR3 sequence is 15 residues long. Per germline, CDR1 SGHVS and CDR2 FQNEAQ. V lost 1 base and J 7 bases, leaving 17 bases between the germline ends. The CDR3 protein is CASSLGLGVGEEQYF. The CDR3 DNA reads as TGTGCCAGCAGCTTAGGCTTGGGCGTGGGCGAGGAGCAGTACTTC.

This clone was detected a few times. V usage is TRBV11-2 and J usage is TRBJ2-1, with 13 positions matching TRBD2. V trimming: 5 bases; J trimming: 9 bases; junction bases outside the gene matches: 7. The CDR3 runs to 15 residues. The V gene's germline CDR1 is SGHAT and CDR2 FQNNGV. The CDR3 sequence is CASSPPGLAGSEQFF. The CDR3 DNA follows: TGTGCCAGCAGCCCGCCGGGACTAGCGGGAAGTGAGCAGTTCTTC.

J is TRBJ2-3 and V is TRBV9; either TRBD1 or TRBD2 may supply D (6 bases each). The germline V and J ends were trimmed by 4 bases and 4 bases, with 22 bases remaining between them. This CDR3 region has 17 residues. Germline V gives CDR1 SGDLS, CDR2 YYNGEE. CDR3 in amino acids: CASSPTGGPWSADTQYF. For the CDR3, the DNA is TGTGCCAGCAGCCCTACCGGGGGCCCTTGGTCGGCAGATACGCAGTATTTT.

V gene TRBV28 combines with J gene TRBJ1-4, with TRBD1 as a possible D gene (5 bases). Per the germline V gene, CDR1 is MDHEN and CDR2 is SYDVKM. This CDR3 is built from 14 residues. V was trimmed by 7 bases and J by 4 bases, leaving 13 bases between them. The CDR3 is CASNPDRYNEKLFF. The CDR3 DNA reads as TGTGCCAGCAACCCCGACAGATATAATGAAAAACTGTTTTTT.

This chain joins TRBV18 and TRBJ2-1; 10 positions match TRBD2. CDR1 and CDR2 from the germline V gene are KGHSH and LQKENI. The CDR3 consists of 20 residues. J was trimmed by 1 base and V by 5 bases; bases with no gene match: 17. The CDR3 loop reads CASSGSGLSGRAWSYNEQFF. The CDR3 DNA reads as TGTGCCAGCTCAGGATCGGGCCTAAGCGGGAGGGCCTGGTCCTACAATGAGCAGTTCTTC.

The chain couples TRBV10-3 to TRBJ2-2, with D perhaps being TRBD1 or TRBD2 (5 bases each). CDR3 size: 13 residues. Germline V gives CDR1 ENHRY, CDR2 SYGVKD. The V gene lost 10 bases and the J gene lost 4 bases, with 13 bases spanning the gap. This CDR3 reads CATRGVGTGELFF. In nucleotides, the CDR3 is TGTGCCACAAGGGGAGTTGGCACCGGGGAGCTGTTTTTT.

The V and J genes are TRBV30 and TRBJ1-2; TRBD1 matches at 7 bases. Germline V gene sequence: CDR1 GTSNPN, CDR2 SVGIG (reference sequence). CDR3 size: 15 residues. With 4 bases clipped from V and 3 bases from J, the junction kept 11 bases outside the gene matches. The CDR3 bases are TGTGCCTGGAACCTACCGGGACAGCCTTACTATGGCTACACCTTC. It yields the protein CAWNLPGQPYYGYTF.

This chain joins TRBV7-2 and TRBJ2-7; maybe TRBD1 (6 bases). CDR3 size: 14 residues. CDR1 and CDR2 (germline): SGHTA, FQGNSA. The V end lost 5 bases, the J end lost 4 bases, and 15 bases lay between the germline ends. CDR3 sequence (DNA): TGTGCCAGCAGCCCTTTCACAGGGACGTACGAGCAGTACTTC. Protein sequence: CASSPFTGTYEQYF.

The chain links TRBV5-1 to TRBJ1-2, with unresolved D. Germline CDR1 reads SGHRS; CDR2 reads YFSETQ. This CDR3 region has 14 residues. V was pared by 4 bases and J by 2 bases, with 12 bases between. The CDR3 spells CASSLYTGNYGYTF. For the CDR3, the DNA is TGCGCCAGCAGCCTCTATACGGGAAACTATGGCTACACCTTC. Combining the CDR3 with reference TRBV5-1 and TRBJ1-2 gives the whole variable domain KAGVTQTPRYLIKTRGQQVTLSCSPISGHRSVSWYQQTPGQGLQFLFEYFSETQRNKGNFPGRFSGRQFSNSRSEMNVSTLELGDSALYLCASSLYTGNYGYTFGSGTRLTVV.

This chain connects TRBV6-1 to TRBJ2-5; tentatively, D is TRBD1 (5 bases). Germline CDR1 and CDR2: MNHNS and SASEGT. The CDR3 is 14 amino acids. Trimming pared 2 bases from V and 1 base from J, leaving 8 bases between. CDR3 sequence: CASSELGVQETQYF. The CDR3 DNA is TGTGCCAGCAGTGAATTAGGGGTCCAAGAGACCCAGTACTTC.

This chain connects TRBV5-8 to TRBJ2-1, with TRBD2 identical over 8 bases. From germline, CDR1 is SGHTS and CDR2 YDEGEE. V lost 1 base and J lost 5; bases outside the gene matches: 8. There are 16 residues in the CDR3. In DNA form, the CDR3 reads TGTGCCAGCAGCTTGTACGGCGGGAGGAGAAACAATGAGCAGTTCTTC. Its protein product is CASSLYGGRRNNEQFF.

The V and J genes are TRBV19 and TRBJ1-1; D uncertain. The V and J ends lost 3 bases and 6 bases respectively, with 8 bases between them. This CDR3 region has 12 residues. Germline CDR1 is LNHDA and CDR2 is SQIVND (reference sequence). The CDR3 nucleotides are TGTGCCAGTAGTATTCGGGTTCCTGAAGCTTTCTTT. Translating it yields CASSIRVPEAFF. Combining the CDR3 with reference TRBV19 and TRBJ1-1 gives the whole variable domain DGGITQSPKYLFRKEGQNVTLSCEQNLNHDAMYWYRQDPGQGLRLIYYSQIVNDFQKGDIAEGYSVSREKKESFPLTVTSAQKNPTAFYLCASSIRVPEAFFGQGTRLTVV.

The chain links TRBV28 to TRBJ2-5; 12 nucleotides match TRBD1. The CDR3 runs to 12 residues. V lost 10 bases to trimming and J lost 7 bases; unmatched junction nucleotides: 4. Germline assignment: CDR1 MDHEN and CDR2 SYDVKM. The CDR3 bases are TGTGCCACCAAGGGACAGGGGGCGACCCAGTACTTC. Residues: CATKGQGATQYF.

The V gene is TRBV6-5, the J gene TRBJ2-7; D ambiguous. Germline CDR1 MNHEY, CDR2 SVGAGI. This CDR3 comprises 12 residues. Trimming cost V 6 bases and J 7 bases, with 13 bases left between them. CDR3 loop: CASRTGSREQYF. CDR3 coding DNA: TGTGCCAGCAGAACGGGTTCCCGAGAGCAGTACTTC.

This chain links TRBV6-6 with TRBJ1-6; a possible D gene is TRBD1 (5 bases). Germline V gene data show CDR1 as MNHNY and CDR2 as SVGAGI (reference sequence). CDR3 length: 15 amino acids. The germline V and J ends were trimmed by 2 bases and 10 bases, with 15 bases remaining between them. CDR3 in amino acids: CASSYEGRTQSPLHF. In DNA form, the CDR3 reads TGTGCCAGCAGTTACGAGGGACGCACTCAATCACCCCTCCACTTT.

V usage is TRBV10-3 and J usage is TRBJ2-2, with D perhaps TRBD1 or TRBD2 (5 bases each). Germline V gene lookup returns CDR1 ENHRY and CDR2 SYGVKD. V shed 8 bases and J shed 6 bases, with 13 bases lying between them. The CDR3 has 13 amino acids. DNA of the CDR3: TGTGCCATCGCCGGGACGGCGTCCGGGGAGCTGTTTTTT. Translated, it gives CAIAGTASGELFF.